The 29 T cell receptor beta chains in this list originate from one sample, sequenced in a study of radiation and T cells in renal cell carcinoma. The repertoire was sequenced with immunoSEQ multiplex PCR; TCRdb's copy has only in-frame clones and lacks some. The sample has roughly 86,000 clones, 85% seen once. The sample's time point: blood 4 weeks post-SBRT, at nephrectomy. The sample's treatment: 15 Gy SBRT to primary tumor, nephrectomy 4 weeks later. Sequenced here: blood, sampled from a patient whose treatment included radiotherapy and nephrectomy. The receptor source for this set is a man in his fifties with renal cell carcinoma.

As regards this clone: Other DNA sequences in the same sample also yield this CDR3. The rearrangement joins TRBV7-9 to TRBJ2-5; D possibly corresponds to TRBD1 (5 bases). Trimming took 5 bases from V and 1 from J, leaving 11 bases between them. The CDR3 covers 14 residues. Germline CDR1 is SEHNR and CDR2 is FQNEAQ (reference sequence). In nucleotides, the CDR3 is TGTGCCAGCAGCCGAGACAGTGCCCAAGAGACCCAGTACTTC. This gives the protein CASSRDSAQETQYF.

The chain has TRBV19 and TRBJ2-1; 10 bases match TRBD2. J lost 5 bases, V lost 1 base, and 11 bases had no gene match. The CDR3 is made up of 18 amino acids. The germline CDR1 and CDR2 sequences are LNHDA and SQIVND (reference sequence). The CDR3 reads CASSIGLAGGPPNNEQFF. The CDR3, as DNA: TGTGCCAGTAGTATAGGACTAGCGGGTGGCCCGCCAAACAATGAGCAGTTCTTC. The variable domain in full, with the rest retrieved from reference TRBV19 and TRBJ2-1, is DGGITQSPKYLFRKEGQNVTLSCEQNLNHDAMYWYRQDPGQGLRLIYYSQIVNDFQKGDIAEGYSVSREKKESFPLTVTSAQKNPTAFYLCASSIGLAGGPPNNEQFFGPGTRLTVL.

The chain joins TRBV5-1 to TRBJ2-7; TRBD1 aligns across 8 bases. Germline V lookup: CDR1 SGHRS, CDR2 YFSETQ. CDR3 length: 16 residues. Trimming at V came to 0 bases and at J to 0 bases, leaving 5 bases not matched to a gene. The CDR3 bases are TGCGCCAGCAGCTTGGGGTACAGGGGGAGCTCCTACGAGCAGTACTTC. Amino acids: CASSLGYRGSSYEQYF.

This clone showed up just once. The V and J genes are TRBV12-5 and TRBJ1-4, with D perhaps TRBD1 (6 bases). The CDR3 spans 12 residues. V lost 6 bases to trimming and J lost 8 bases, with 10 bases between them. CDR1 and CDR2 from the germline V gene are LGHNT and FRNRAP. In DNA, the CDR3 is TGTGCTAGTGGCCCGGGGGCGGAAAAACTGTTTTTT. Amino acids: CASGPGAEKLFF.

The chain joins TRBV2 to TRBJ2-5; D gene unclear. The CDR3 spans 11 residues. Germline V gene data show CDR1 as SNHLY and CDR2 as FYNNEI. V dropped 7 bases and J dropped 3 bases, with 6 bases sitting between them. DNA for the CDR3: TGTGCCAGCACCCAGAAAGAGACCCAGTACTTC. As protein: CASTQKETQYF. Supplemented by reference TRBV2 and TRBJ2-5, the full variable domain reads EPEVTQTPSHQVTQMGQEVILRCVPISNHLYFYWYRQILGQKVEFLVSFYNNEISEKSEIFDDQFSVERPDGSNFTLKIRSTKLEDSAMYFCASTQKETQYFGPGTRLLVL.

The chain couples TRBV10-3 to TRBJ2-3; perhaps TRBD2 as D (6 bases). CDR1 ENHRY and CDR2 SYGVKD come from the germline V gene. The CDR3 runs 14 residues. Deletions cut 6 bases from V and 0 bases from J, with 10 bases between. CDR3 loop: CAISRERSTDTQYF. CDR3 in DNA: TGTGCCATCAGCCGGGAGAGGAGCACAGATACGCAGTATTTT.

The chain couples TRBV5-4 to TRBJ2-7; TRBD2 agrees at 16 bases. Trimming removed 4 bases from V and 7 bases from J; junction bases left unmatched: 11. Germline CDR1 SGHNT, CDR2 YYREEE (reference sequence). There are 17 residues in the CDR3. The CDR3 DNA reads as TGTGCCAGCAGCGGGGGACTAGCGGGAGGGCCGGTTGGTGAGCAGTACTTC. It yields the protein CASSGGLAGGPVGEQYF.

This sequence joins TRBV5-1 and TRBJ2-5; 8 bases agree with TRBD2. Germline values: CDR1 SGHRS, CDR2 YFSETQ. The CDR3 runs to 15 residues. V was clipped by 1 base and J by 5 bases; unmatched bases: 7. The CDR3 is CASSLLAGRGETQYF. The DNA for the CDR3 is TGCGCCAGCAGCTTGTTAGCGGGGAGAGGGGAGACCCAGTACTTC.

The rearrangement uses TRBV7-9 and TRBJ1-2, with D unresolved. V was trimmed by 10 bases and J by 8 bases, leaving 17 bases between them. This CDR3 region has 12 residues. Per the germline V gene, CDR1 is SEHNR and CDR2 is FQNEAQ (reference sequence). The CDR3, as DNA: TGTGCCACGGATGTTGGCCGCGGCGGCTACACCTTC. Its translation is CATDVGRGGYTF. Complete variable domain (other parts from reference TRBV7-9 and TRBJ1-2): DTGVSQNPRHKITKRGQNVTFRCDPISEHNRLYWYRQTLGQGPEFLTYFQNEAQLEKSRLLSDRFSAERPKGSFSTLEIQRTEQGDSAMYLCATDVGRGGYTFGSGTRLTVV.

The chain combines TRBV6-6 with TRBJ2-7; 12 nucleotides line up with TRBD2. The CDR3 contains 16 residues. The V segment lost 5 bases and the J segment 3 bases; nucleotides outside the gene matches: 8. Germline loops: CDR1 MNHNY, CDR2 SVGAGI (reference sequence). CDR3 region: CASSRLAGASYYEQYF. CDR3 in DNA: TGTGCCAGCAGTCGACTAGCGGGAGCCTCTTACTACGAGCAGTACTTC.

In this sample, this clone is medium-sized. The CDR3 DNA reads as TGTGCCAGCAGCCGCAAAGGGTCACAGGACCTATACAATGAGCAGTTCTTC. Amino acids: CASSRKGSQDLYNEQFF. The chain combines TRBV4-2 with TRBJ2-1, with D possibly matching TRBD1 (5 bases). The V and J ends lost 4 bases and 4 bases respectively, with 20 bases between them. The CDR3 is 17 residues long. Germline CDR1 is LGHNA and CDR2 is YNFKEQ.

The genes are TRBV5-6 and TRBJ2-7; D might be TRBD1 (6 bases). CDR1 is SGHDT, CDR2 YYEEEE, per germline. CDR3 length: 14 amino acids. V lost 3 bases to trimming and J lost 3 bases, with 13 bases between them. The CDR3: CASSSGTNDYEQYF. CDR3 DNA: TGTGCCAGCAGCTCCGGGACAAATGACTACGAGCAGTACTTC. Combining the CDR3 with reference TRBV5-6 and TRBJ2-7 gives the whole variable domain DAGVTQSPTHLIKTRGQQVTLRCSPKSGHDTVSWYQQALGQGPQFIFQYYEEEERQRGNFPDRFSGHQFPNYSSELNVNALLLGDSALYLCASSSGTNDYEQYFGPGTRLTVT.

The chain is built from TRBV29-1 and TRBJ1-5, with 9 bases aligning to TRBD1. The germline CDR1 and CDR2 sequences are SQVTM and ANQGSEA. V lost 6 bases, J lost 3 bases, and 3 bases stayed unmatched. There are 13 residues in the CDR3. DNA for the CDR3: TGCAGCGTACAACAGGGGGCCAATCAGCCCCAGCATTTT. As protein: CSVQQGANQPQHF.

As regards this clone: Germline is not matched at one junction end, which may reflect a read error. This chain connects TRBV30 to TRBJ1-4; D is undetermined. The CDR3 is made up of 10 amino acids. CDR1 and CDR2 (germline): GTSNPN, SVGIG (reference sequence). The CDR3 loop is CAWRRRKTVF. CDR3 coding DNA: TGTGCCTGGAGACGGCGAAAAACTGTTTTT.

The chain employs TRBV27 and TRBJ2-7; D may be TRBD1 or TRBD2 (5 bases each). V was pared by 8 bases and J by 1 base, with 15 bases between. The CDR3 loop spans 14 amino acids. Germline values: CDR1 MNHEY, CDR2 SMNVEV (reference sequence). The CDR3 nucleotides read TGTGCCAGCCGAGACTGGGGGAGATCCTACGAGCAGTACTTC. Residues: CASRDWGRSYEQYF.

CDR3 in DNA: TGCGCCAGCAGCTTGGCCGGGACGTCAGAGACCCAGTACTTC. Amino acids: CASSLAGTSETQYF. The chain employs TRBV5-1 and TRBJ2-5; D possibly matches TRBD1 or TRBD2 (5 bases each). The CDR3 runs to 14 residues. V gave up 0 bases and J gave up 4 bases, with 10 bases separating them. The germline V gene has CDR1 SGHRS and CDR2 YFSETQ.

The genes are TRBV25-1 and TRBJ2-7; D is possibly TRBD2 (5 bases). There are 11 residues in the CDR3. Deletions cut 6 bases from V and 7 bases from J, with 10 bases between. Germline V gene sequence: CDR1 MGHDK, CDR2 SYGVNS. The CDR3 spells CASSPTREQYF. CDR3 DNA sequence: TGTGCCAGCAGCCCTACTAGGGAGCAGTACTTC.

V usage is TRBV13 and J usage is TRBJ2-7, with D possibly being TRBD2 (6 bases). Germline V gene data show CDR1 as PRHDT and CDR2 as FYEKMQ (reference sequence). Between the trimmed V and J ends, which lost 1 base and 4 bases, there was a span of 11 bases. This CDR3 region has 14 residues. The DNA for the CDR3 is TGTGCCAGCAGCTTAGCGGGAGTGGAGTACGAGCAGTACTTC. Translation: CASSLAGVEYEQYF.

The V call is TRBV19, the J call TRBJ2-1; the D gene is possibly TRBD1 (5 bases). The CDR3 is 14 residues long. Deletions cut 7 bases from V and 8 bases from J, with 18 bases between. Germline V gene lookup returns CDR1 LNHDA and CDR2 SQIVND (reference sequence). The DNA of the CDR3 is TGTGCCAGTAATCCAAGGGGCGCCAAGGATGAGCAGTTCTTC. Translating gives CASNPRGAKDEQFF.

This chain connects TRBV4-3 to TRBJ2-6; D gene uncertain. CDR3 length: 15 amino acids. The germline gives CDR1 LGHNA, CDR2 YSLEER. Trimming stripped 6 bases from V and 0 bases from J, with 9 bases between. CDR3 in amino acids: CASRRQISGANVLTF. The CDR3 coding sequence is TGCGCCAGCAGGCGACAAATCTCTGGGGCCAACGTCCTGACTTTC.

The genes are TRBV4-1 and TRBJ2-7, with a tentative D call TRBD2 (5 bases). CDR3 length: 17 amino acids. Deletions cut 0 bases from V and 3 bases from J, with 18 bases between. Germline V gene lookup returns CDR1 MGHRA and CDR2 YSYEKL. The CDR3 sequence: CASSQDLEGHKLYEQYF. The CDR3 coding sequence is TGCGCCAGCAGCCAAGATTTAGAGGGCCACAAACTCTACGAGCAGTACTTC.

This clone was counted only a few times. The rearrangement joins TRBV5-5 to TRBJ2-1; 11 bases map to TRBD2. CDR3 length equals 17 residues. Trimming cost V 4 bases and J 8 bases; bases outside gene matches: 14. Germline values: CDR1 SGHKS, CDR2 YYEKEE (reference sequence). Written as DNA, the CDR3 is TGTGCCAGCAGCCCACCTCGACTAGCGGGATCAGGAGATGAGCAGTTCTTC. Translating gives CASSPPRLAGSGDEQFF.

This clone has only one observation. The chain carries TRBV10-3 and TRBJ2-5; D uncertain. CDR3 length: 12 residues. CDR1 and CDR2 from the germline V gene are ENHRY and SYGVKD. V was trimmed by 0 bases and J by 5 bases, leaving 4 bases between them. CDR3 residues: CAISESWETQYF. CDR3 nucleotides: TGTGCCATCAGTGAGTCATGGGAGACCCAGTACTTC.

The rearrangement joins TRBV20-1 to TRBJ1-1; D is undetermined. The V gene's germline CDR1 is DFQATT and CDR2 SNEGSKA (reference sequence). The length of the CDR3 is 11 residues. V was trimmed by 3 bases and J by 1 base, leaving 3 bases between them. The CDR3 sequence is CSASRNTEAFF. For the CDR3, the DNA is TGCAGTGCTAGCCGGAACACTGAAGCTTTCTTT.

V gene TRBV4-1 combines with J gene TRBJ2-5; maybe TRBD1 (6 bases). Germline CDR1 and CDR2: MGHRA and YSYEKL. Trimming stripped 1 base from V and 3 bases from J, with 15 bases between. The CDR3 totals 16 residues. CDR3 sequence reads: CASSQGNRAIEETQYF. CDR3 coding DNA: TGCGCCAGCAGCCAAGGAAACAGGGCTATCGAAGAGACCCAGTACTTC.

This clone occurred a few times. The chain joins TRBV5-5 to TRBJ1-1; tentatively, D is TRBD1 (5 bases). The CDR3 runs 14 residues. Germline CDR1 reads SGHKS; CDR2 reads YYEKEE (reference sequence). Trimming cost V 2 bases and J 6 bases, with 14 bases left between them. CDR3 nucleotide sequence: TGTGCCAGCAGCTTCCGGGGGGTGGACTCTGAAGCTTTCTTT. This encodes CASSFRGVDSEAFF. The whole variable domain, filled in from reference TRBV5-5 and TRBJ1-1, reads DAGVTQSPTHLIKTRGQQVTLRCSPISGHKSVSWYQQVLGQGPQFIFQYYEKEERGRGNFPDRFSARQFPNYSSELNVNALLLGDSALYLCASSFRGVDSEAFFGQGTRLTVV.

The V call is TRBV18, the J call TRBJ2-1; unclear D gene. The CDR3 covers 14 residues. CDR1 KGHSH and CDR2 LQKENI come from the germline V gene. V lost 2 bases to trimming and J lost 4 bases, with 9 bases between them. The CDR3 loop reads CASSPNNGYNEQFF. The CDR3 coding sequence is TGTGCCAGCTCACCAAATAACGGTTACAATGAGCAGTTCTTC.

The V call is TRBV2, the J call TRBJ2-2; D gene unclear. This CDR3 spans 15 amino acids. CDR1 is SNHLY, CDR2 FYNNEI, per germline. With 3 bases removed from V and 4 bases from J, the gap between germline ends came to 12 bases. This chain's CDR3 is CASSDSRDATGELFF. In DNA form, the CDR3 reads TGTGCCAGCAGTGACTCTAGGGATGCCACCGGGGAGCTGTTTTTT.

The chain links TRBV4-2 to TRBJ1-5, with D unclear. This CDR3 comprises 13 residues. V lost 0 bases and J 4 bases, leaving 4 bases between the germline ends. CDR1 and CDR2 (germline): LGHNA, YNFKEQ. CDR3 DNA sequence: TGTGCCAGCAGCCAAGACAGAAATCAGCCCCAGCATTTT. Translated, it gives CASSQDRNQPQHF.